These 14 T cell receptor beta chains share one sample of origin, sequenced in a study of T cells after yellow fever vaccination. TCRdb re-analysed the 5' RACE reads in MiXCR, keeping a single row per CDR3 protein. Of hundreds of thousands of distinct CDR3 sequences listed, 8.5% to 9% are singletons. The source was PBMCs, collected on the day of the first yellow fever vaccination. The receptors derive from a man aged 18 to 30 who received the YFV17D yellow fever vaccine.

There are a few counts of this clonotype. The genes are TRBV20-1 and TRBJ2-6; D is uncertain. Germline V gene sequence: CDR1 DFQATT, CDR2 SNEGSKA (reference sequence). V lost 2 bases and J 4 bases, leaving 6 bases between the germline ends. The CDR3 consists of 13 residues. CDR3 bases: TGCAGTGCTAGAACAAGGGGGGCCAACGTCCTGACTTTC. It yields the protein CSARTRGANVLTF.

The chain joins TRBV7-9 to TRBJ2-1; D is perhaps TRBD2 (6 bases). CDR1 is SEHNR and CDR2 is FQNEAQ in the germline V gene (reference sequence). The ends were cut back, 10 bases at V and 5 bases at J, with 15 bases in the middle. The CDR3 consists of 13 residues. The CDR3 nucleotides are TGTGCCACGGGGACTCCGCAAAACAATGAGCAGTTCTTC. Its protein product is CATGTPQNNEQFF.

The rearrangement links TRBV12-3 or TRBV12-4 to TRBJ1-6; 7 nucleotides align to TRBD1. The J segment lost 5 bases and the V segment lost 6 bases, leaving 7 bases of the junction unmatched. The CDR3 loop spans 15 amino acids. The DNA for the CDR3 is TGTGCCAGCAGGCCCCGGACAGGAGATAATTCACCCCTCCACTTT. Translation gives CASRPRTGDNSPLHF.

The chain is built from TRBV7-2 and TRBJ2-5; 10 nucleotides line up with TRBD1. V lost 8 bases to trimming and J lost 5 bases; unmatched junction nucleotides: 8. The germline V gene has CDR1 SGHTA and CDR2 FQGNSA. This CDR3 has 14 amino acids. The CDR3 reads CASLRDRGRETQYF. The CDR3 nucleotides read TGTGCCAGCCTTCGGGACAGGGGTCGGGAGACCCAGTACTTC.

The CDR3 region is CASSLVTSSDTQYF. Here the CDR3 DNA reads TGTGCCAGCAGCTTAGTGACCAGTTCAGATACGCAGTATTTT. This chain joins TRBV7-2 and TRBJ2-3, with no clear D. From germline, CDR1 is SGHTA and CDR2 FQGNSA. V lost 1 base, J lost 4 bases, and 9 bases lay in between. The CDR3 is 14 amino acids. The full variable domain, rest sourced from reference TRBV7-2 and TRBJ2-3, is GAGVSQSPSNKVTEKGKDVELRCDPISGHTALYWYRQSLGQGLEFLIYFQGNSAPDKSGLPSDRFSAERTGGSVSTLTIQRTQQEDSAVYLCASSLVTSSDTQYFGPGTRLTVL.

Comments on this clonotype: At one of its ends the junction is not consistent with the germline gene, which may arise from a read error. CDR3 region: CASSQGGVQTQHF. CDR3 bases: TGTGCCAGCAGCCAAGGGGGAGTTCAGACCCAGCATTTT. The gene calls are TRBV4-2 and TRBJ1-5; no clear D gene. Germline CDR1 reads LGHNA; CDR2 reads YNFKEQ. The CDR3 extends over 13 amino acids.

This chain links TRBV5-4 with TRBJ2-3; 9 bases fit TRBD2. Germline trimming cut 2 bases from V and 1 base from J; bases unmatched to any gene: 5. Looked up from germline, CDR1 is SGHNT and CDR2 is YYREEE (reference sequence). The CDR3 runs 16 residues. Here the CDR3 reads CASSFSRGGGTDTQYF. DNA of the CDR3: TGTGCCAGCAGCTTCTCCCGCGGGGGGGGCACAGATACGCAGTATTTT.

The rearrangement joins TRBV5-6 to TRBJ1-5, with TRBD1 matching over 8 bases. Germline loops: CDR1 SGHDT, CDR2 YYEEEE. CDR3 length: 15 amino acids. V lost 0 bases and J lost 2; bases outside the gene matches: 1. CDR3 sequence (DNA): TGTGCCAGCAGCTTGGGGGACAGGCGCAATCAGCCCCAGCATTTT. Its translation is CASSLGDRRNQPQHF.

This clonotype has just a few counts. This sequence joins TRBV5-1 and TRBJ1-5; no reliable D call. Germline CDR1 reads SGHRS; CDR2 reads YFSETQ. CDR3 length equals 15 residues. The V and J ends lost 0 bases and 1 base respectively, with 8 bases between them. For the CDR3, the DNA is TGCGCCAGCAGCTTGGTGCCAGACAGCAATCAGCCCCAGCATTTT. The encoded protein is CASSLVPDSNQPQHF.

The gene calls are TRBV7-2 and TRBJ2-1; 10 nucleotides line up with TRBD1. CDR3 length equals 15 residues. The V gene's germline CDR1 is SGHTA and CDR2 FQGNSA. The ends lost 5 bases at V and 9 bases at J; junction bases unmatched: 10. CDR3 in amino acids: CASSAPGQGLREQFF. The DNA of the CDR3 is TGTGCCAGCAGCGCGCCGGGACAGGGGCTTCGTGAGCAGTTCTTC.

The V gene is TRBV6-5, the J gene TRBJ2-1; D is undetermined. The CDR3 runs to 15 residues. Germline loops: CDR1 MNHEY, CDR2 SVGAGI. V lost 2 bases, J lost 8 bases, and 16 bases lay in between. This CDR3 reads CASSYQESRRYEQFF. As DNA, the CDR3 is TGTGCCAGCAGTTACCAAGAATCACGTAGATATGAGCAGTTCTTC.

The chain carries TRBV7-9 and TRBJ2-3, with 9 bases matching TRBD1. V trimming: 5 bases; J trimming: 2 bases; junction bases outside the gene matches: 8. The CDR3 totals 16 residues. The germline V gene encodes CDR1 SEHNR and CDR2 FQNEAQ (reference sequence). This CDR3 reads CASSPDRTGDTDTQYF. CDR3 DNA sequence: TGTGCCAGCAGCCCCGACCGGACAGGGGACACAGATACGCAGTATTTT.

The genes are TRBV10-3 and TRBJ1-2; no definite D call. Trimming cost V 2 bases and J 4 bases, with 8 bases left between them. The germline V gene encodes CDR1 ENHRY and CDR2 SYGVKD. The CDR3 length is 13 residues. The CDR3 here is CAISERQFYGYTF. The CDR3 DNA is TGTGCCATCAGTGAGCGTCAGTTCTATGGCTACACCTTC.

This clonotype was observed many times. This chain connects TRBV6-2 or TRBV6-3 to TRBJ2-7; D perhaps matches TRBD1 (7 bases). The CDR3 loop spans 13 amino acids. The V gene's germline CDR1 is MNHEY and CDR2 SVGEGT. V was pared by 7 bases and J by 4 bases, with 14 bases between. Here the CDR3 DNA reads TGTGCCAGCACCCCGACAGGGAGGTACGAGCAGTACTTC. This encodes CASTPTGRYEQYF.